This T cell receptor (beta chain) was retrieved from a study of blood T cells in healthy people across ages. Then a second PCR, running roughly 6 to 12 cycles, was carried out with a sample-barcoded 5' primer and a J-beta primer mix. Researchers report that a template-switch adaptor with 12 random nucleotides tagged each cDNA molecule. TCRdb recomputed calls from the 5' RACE reads with MiXCR, one row per CDR3 protein. The sample consists of over 1.5 million distinct CDR3 sequences, roughly 52% of them appearing once. This clonotype occurred once. The germline CDR1 and CDR2 sequences are SNHLY and FYNNEI. The CDR3 runs to 13 residues. V was cut by 3 bases and J by 10 bases, with 10 bases left in between.

The sequence derives from a middle-aged woman in good health. The chain combines TRBV2 with TRBJ1-6; D call uncertain. What was sequenced was blood. CDR3 sequence (DNA): TGTGCCAGCAGTGACAGGAAGCGGTCACCCCTCCACTTT. Protein: CASSDRKRSPLHF. The full variable domain, with the rest looked up from reference TRBV2 and TRBJ1-6, is EPEVTQTPSHQVTQMGQEVILRCVPISNHLYFYWYRQILGQKVEFLVSFYNNEISEKSEIFDDQFSVERPDGSNFTLKIRSTKLEDSAMYFCASSDRKRSPLHFGNGTRLTVT.